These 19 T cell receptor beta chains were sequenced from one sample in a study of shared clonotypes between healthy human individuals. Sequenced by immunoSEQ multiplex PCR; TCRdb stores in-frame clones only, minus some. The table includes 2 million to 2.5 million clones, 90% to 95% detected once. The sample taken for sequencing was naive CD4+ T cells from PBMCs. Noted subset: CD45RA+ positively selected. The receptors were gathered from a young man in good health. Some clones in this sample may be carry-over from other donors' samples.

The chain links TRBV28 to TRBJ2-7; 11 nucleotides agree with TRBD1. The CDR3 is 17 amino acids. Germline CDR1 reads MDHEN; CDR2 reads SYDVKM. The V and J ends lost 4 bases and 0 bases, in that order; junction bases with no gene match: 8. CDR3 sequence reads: CASSSRPGTGGSYEQYF. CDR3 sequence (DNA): TGTGCCAGCAGTTCTCGACCCGGGACAGGGGGCTCCTACGAGCAGTACTTC. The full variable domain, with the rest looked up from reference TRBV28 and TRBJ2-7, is DVKVTQSSRYLVKRTGEKVFLECVQDMDHENMFWYRQDPGLGLRLIYFSYDVKMKEKGDIPEGYSVSREKKERFSLILESASTNQTSMYLCASSSRPGTGGSYEQYFGPGTRLTVT.

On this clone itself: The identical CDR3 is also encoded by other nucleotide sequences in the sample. The CDR3 sequence: CASSVEYTGELFF. Here the CDR3 DNA reads TGTGCCAGCAGCGTAGAATACACCGGGGAGCTGTTTTTT. J is TRBJ2-2 and V is TRBV9; D uncertain. Per the germline V gene, CDR1 is SGDLS and CDR2 is YYNGEE. There are 13 residues in the CDR3. The V gene lost 0 bases and the J gene lost 3 bases, with 3 bases spanning the gap.

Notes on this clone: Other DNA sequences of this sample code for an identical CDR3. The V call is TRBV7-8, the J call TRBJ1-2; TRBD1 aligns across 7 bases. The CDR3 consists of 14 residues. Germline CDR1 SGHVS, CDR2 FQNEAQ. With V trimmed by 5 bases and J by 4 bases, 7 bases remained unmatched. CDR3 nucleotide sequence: TGTGCCAGCAGCCCAGACAGGGTGGGCTATGGCTACACCTTC. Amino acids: CASSPDRVGYGYTF.

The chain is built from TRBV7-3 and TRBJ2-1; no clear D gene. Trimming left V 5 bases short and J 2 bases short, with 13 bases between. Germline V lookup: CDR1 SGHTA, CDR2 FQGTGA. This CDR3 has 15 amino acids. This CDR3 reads CASSPQRSAYNEQFF. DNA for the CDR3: TGTGCCAGCAGCCCCCAGAGGAGTGCCTACAATGAGCAGTTCTTC.

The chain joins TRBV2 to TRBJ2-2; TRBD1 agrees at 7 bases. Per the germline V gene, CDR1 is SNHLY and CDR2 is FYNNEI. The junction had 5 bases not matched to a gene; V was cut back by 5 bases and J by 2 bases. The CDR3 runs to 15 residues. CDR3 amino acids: CASSPDRSNTGELFF. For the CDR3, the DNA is TGTGCCAGCAGTCCGGACAGGTCAAACACCGGGGAGCTGTTTTTT.

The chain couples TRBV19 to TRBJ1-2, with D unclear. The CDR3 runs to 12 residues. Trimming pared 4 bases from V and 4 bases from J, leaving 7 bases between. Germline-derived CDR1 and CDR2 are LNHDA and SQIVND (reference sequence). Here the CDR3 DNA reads TGTGCCAGTAGTAGGTCGGCCTATGGCTACACCTTC. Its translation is CASSRSAYGYTF. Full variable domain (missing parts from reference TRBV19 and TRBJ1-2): DGGITQSPKYLFRKEGQNVTLSCEQNLNHDAMYWYRQDPGQGLRLIYYSQIVNDFQKGDIAEGYSVSREKKESFPLTVTSAQKNPTAFYLCASSRSAYGYTFGSGTRLTVV.

The CDR3 is CASSLGGWTNEKLFF. For the CDR3, the DNA is TGTGCCAGCAGCTTAGGTGGATGGACTAATGAAAAACTGTTTTTT. V gene TRBV7-9 combines with J gene TRBJ1-4, with no clear D. Trimming cost V 1 base and J 2 bases, with 8 bases left between them. The CDR3 is 15 amino acids. Germline loops: CDR1 SEHNR, CDR2 FQNEAQ (reference sequence).

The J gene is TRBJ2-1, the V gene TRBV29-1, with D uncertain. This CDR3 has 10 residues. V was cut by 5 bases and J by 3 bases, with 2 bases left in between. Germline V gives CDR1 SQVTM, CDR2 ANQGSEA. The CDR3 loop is CSVNYNEQFF. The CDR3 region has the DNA TGCAGCGTTAACTACAATGAGCAGTTCTTC.

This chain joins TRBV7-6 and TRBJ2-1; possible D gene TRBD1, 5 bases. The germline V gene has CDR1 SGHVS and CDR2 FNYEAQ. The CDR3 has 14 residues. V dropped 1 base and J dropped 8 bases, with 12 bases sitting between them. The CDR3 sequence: CASSLGSGYDEQFF. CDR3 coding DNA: TGTGCCAGCAGCTTAGGGTCAGGGTACGATGAGCAGTTCTTC.

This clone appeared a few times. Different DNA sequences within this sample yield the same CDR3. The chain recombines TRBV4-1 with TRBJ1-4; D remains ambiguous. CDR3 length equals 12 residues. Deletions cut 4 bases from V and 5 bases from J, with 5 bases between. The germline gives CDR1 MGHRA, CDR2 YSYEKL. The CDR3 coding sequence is TGCGCCAGCAGCCCGAGGAATGAAAAACTGTTTTTT. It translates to CASSPRNEKLFF.

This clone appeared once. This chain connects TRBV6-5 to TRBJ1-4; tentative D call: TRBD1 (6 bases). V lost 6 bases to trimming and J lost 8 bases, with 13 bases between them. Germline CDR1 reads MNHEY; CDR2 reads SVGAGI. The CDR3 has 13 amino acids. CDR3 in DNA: TGTGCCAGCAGCCGGACAGAACAAGAAAAACTGTTTTTT. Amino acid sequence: CASSRTEQEKLFF.

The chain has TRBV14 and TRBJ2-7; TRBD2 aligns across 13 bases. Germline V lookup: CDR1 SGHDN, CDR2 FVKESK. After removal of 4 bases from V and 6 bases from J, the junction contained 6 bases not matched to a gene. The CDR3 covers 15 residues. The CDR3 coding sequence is TGTGCCAGCAGCCCCAGGACTAGCGGGAGTTCCGAGCAGTACTTC. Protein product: CASSPRTSGSSEQYF.

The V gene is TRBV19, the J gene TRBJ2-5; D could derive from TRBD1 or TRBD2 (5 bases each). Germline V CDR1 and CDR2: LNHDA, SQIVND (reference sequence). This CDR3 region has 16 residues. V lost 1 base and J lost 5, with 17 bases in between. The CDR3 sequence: CASSIGGLGWGETQYF. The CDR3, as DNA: TGTGCCAGTAGTATAGGCGGACTTGGCTGGGGCGAGACCCAGTACTTC.

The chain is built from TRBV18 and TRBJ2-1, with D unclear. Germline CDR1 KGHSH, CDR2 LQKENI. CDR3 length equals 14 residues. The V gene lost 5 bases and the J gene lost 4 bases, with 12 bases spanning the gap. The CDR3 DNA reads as TGTGCCAGCTCAGACCCCAATGGTTACAATGAGCAGTTCTTC. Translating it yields CASSDPNGYNEQFF. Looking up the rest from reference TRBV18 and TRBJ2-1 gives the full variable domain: NAGVMQNPRHLVRRRGQEARLRCSPMKGHSHVYWYRQLPEEGLKFMVYLQKENIIDESGMPKERFSAEFPKEGPSILRIQQVVRGDSAAYFCASSDPNGYNEQFFGPGTRLTVL.

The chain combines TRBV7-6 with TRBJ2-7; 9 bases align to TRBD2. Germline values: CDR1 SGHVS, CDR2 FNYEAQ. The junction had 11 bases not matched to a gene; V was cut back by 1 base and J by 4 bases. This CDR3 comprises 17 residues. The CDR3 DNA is TGTGCCAGCAGCTTAGTCGATTCTGAGGCGGGAGGGTACGAGCAGTACTTC. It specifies CASSLVDSEAGGYEQYF.

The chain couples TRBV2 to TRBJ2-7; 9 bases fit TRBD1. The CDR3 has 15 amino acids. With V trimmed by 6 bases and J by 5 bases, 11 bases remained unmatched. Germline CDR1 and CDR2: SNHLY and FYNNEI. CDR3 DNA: TGTGCCAGCAGCCCCCCCCGGGACAGGGTCCACGAGCAGTACTTC. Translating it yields CASSPPRDRVHEQYF.

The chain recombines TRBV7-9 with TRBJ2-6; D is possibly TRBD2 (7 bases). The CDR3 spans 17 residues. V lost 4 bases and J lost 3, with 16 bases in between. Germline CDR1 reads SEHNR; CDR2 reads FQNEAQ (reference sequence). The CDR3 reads CASSSRAGAVGANVLTF. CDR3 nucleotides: TGTGCCAGCAGCTCGCGGGCGGGGGCGGTTGGGGCCAACGTCCTGACTTTC.

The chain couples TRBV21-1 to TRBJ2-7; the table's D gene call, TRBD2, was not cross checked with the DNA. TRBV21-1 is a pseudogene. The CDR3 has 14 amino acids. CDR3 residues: CASSKEGGAHEQYF. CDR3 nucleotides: TGTGCCAGCAGCAAAGAAGGAGGGGCCCACGAGCAGTACTTC.

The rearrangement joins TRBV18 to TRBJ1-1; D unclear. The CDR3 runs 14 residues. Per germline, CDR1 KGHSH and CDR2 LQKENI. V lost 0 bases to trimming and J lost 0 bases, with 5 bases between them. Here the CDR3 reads CASSPPYMNTEAFF. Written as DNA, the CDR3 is TGTGCCAGCTCACCACCATACATGAACACTGAAGCTTTCTTT.